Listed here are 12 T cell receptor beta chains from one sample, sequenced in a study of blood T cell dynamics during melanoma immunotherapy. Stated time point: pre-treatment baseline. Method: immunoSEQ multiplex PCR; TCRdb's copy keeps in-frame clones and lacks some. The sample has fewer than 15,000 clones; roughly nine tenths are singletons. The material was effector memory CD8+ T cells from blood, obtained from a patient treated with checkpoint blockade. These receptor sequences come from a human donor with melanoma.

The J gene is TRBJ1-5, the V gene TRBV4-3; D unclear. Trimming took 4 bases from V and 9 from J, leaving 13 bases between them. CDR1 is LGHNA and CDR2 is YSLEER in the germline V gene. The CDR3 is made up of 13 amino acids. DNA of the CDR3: TGCGCCAGCAGCCCCGGTGGTACGGGGCCCCAGCATTTT. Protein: CASSPGGTGPQHF.

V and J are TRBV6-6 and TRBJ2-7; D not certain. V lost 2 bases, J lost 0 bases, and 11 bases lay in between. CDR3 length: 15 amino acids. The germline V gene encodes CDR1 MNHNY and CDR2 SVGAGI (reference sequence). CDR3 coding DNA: TGTGCCAGCAGTTACGTTCGCGATAGCTCCTACGAGCAGTACTTC. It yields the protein CASSYVRDSSYEQYF.

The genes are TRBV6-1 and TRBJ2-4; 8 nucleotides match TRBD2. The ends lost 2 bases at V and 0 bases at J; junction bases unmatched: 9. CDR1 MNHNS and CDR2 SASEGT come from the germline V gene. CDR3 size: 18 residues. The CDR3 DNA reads TGTGCCAGCAGTGAATGGGAACTAGCGGCACTAGCCAAAAACATTCAGTACTTC. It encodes CASSEWELAALAKNIQYF.

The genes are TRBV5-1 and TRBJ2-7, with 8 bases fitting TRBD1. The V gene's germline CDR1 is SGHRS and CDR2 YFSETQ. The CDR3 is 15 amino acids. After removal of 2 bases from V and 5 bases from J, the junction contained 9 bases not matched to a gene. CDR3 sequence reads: CASSLTGGTGDEQYF. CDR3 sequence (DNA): TGCGCCAGCAGCTTAACAGGGGGGACGGGAGACGAGCAGTACTTC.

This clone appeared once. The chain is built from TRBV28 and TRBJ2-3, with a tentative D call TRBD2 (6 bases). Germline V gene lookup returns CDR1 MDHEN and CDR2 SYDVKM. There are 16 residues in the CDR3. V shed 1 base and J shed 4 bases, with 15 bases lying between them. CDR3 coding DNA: TGTGCCAGCAGTTTATACGGGAGCAAGTTCCCAGATACGCAGTATTTT. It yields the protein CASSLYGSKFPDTQYF. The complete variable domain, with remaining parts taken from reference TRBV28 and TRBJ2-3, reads DVKVTQSSRYLVKRTGEKVFLECVQDMDHENMFWYRQDPGLGLRLIYFSYDVKMKEKGDIPEGYSVSREKKERFSLILESASTNQTSMYLCASSLYGSKFPDTQYFGPGTRLTVL.

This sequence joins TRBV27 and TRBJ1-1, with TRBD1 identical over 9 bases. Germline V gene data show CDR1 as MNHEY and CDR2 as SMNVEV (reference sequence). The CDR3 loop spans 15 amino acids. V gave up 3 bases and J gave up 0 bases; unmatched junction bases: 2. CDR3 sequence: CASSLTGGMNTEAFF. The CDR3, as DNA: TGTGCCAGCAGTTTGACAGGGGGTATGAACACTGAAGCTTTCTTT.

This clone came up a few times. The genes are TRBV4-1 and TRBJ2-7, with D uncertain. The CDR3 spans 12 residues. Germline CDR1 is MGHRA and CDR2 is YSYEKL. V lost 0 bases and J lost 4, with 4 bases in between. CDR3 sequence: CASSQDGYEQYF. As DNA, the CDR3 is TGCGCCAGCAGCCAAGATGGGTACGAGCAGTACTTC.

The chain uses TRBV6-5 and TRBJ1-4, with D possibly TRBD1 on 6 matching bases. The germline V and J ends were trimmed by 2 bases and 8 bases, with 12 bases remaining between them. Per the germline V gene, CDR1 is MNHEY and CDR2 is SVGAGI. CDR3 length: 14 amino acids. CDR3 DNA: TGTGCCAGCAGTTACGGGGGGCAGCAAGAAAAACTGTTTTTT. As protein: CASSYGGQQEKLFF.

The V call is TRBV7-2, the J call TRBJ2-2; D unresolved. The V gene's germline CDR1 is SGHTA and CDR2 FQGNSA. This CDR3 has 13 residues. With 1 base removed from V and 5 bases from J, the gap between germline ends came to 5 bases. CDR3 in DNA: TGTGCCAGCAGCTTAGTTTGGACCGGGGAGCTGTTTTTT. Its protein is CASSLVWTGELFF.

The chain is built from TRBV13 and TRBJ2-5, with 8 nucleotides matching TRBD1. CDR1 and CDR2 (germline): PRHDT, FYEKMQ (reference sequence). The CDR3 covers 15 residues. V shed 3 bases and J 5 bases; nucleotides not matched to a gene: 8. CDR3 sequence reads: CASSFTRGPRETQYF. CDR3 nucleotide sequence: TGTGCCAGCAGCTTTACCAGGGGGCCTCGTGAGACCCAGTACTTC.

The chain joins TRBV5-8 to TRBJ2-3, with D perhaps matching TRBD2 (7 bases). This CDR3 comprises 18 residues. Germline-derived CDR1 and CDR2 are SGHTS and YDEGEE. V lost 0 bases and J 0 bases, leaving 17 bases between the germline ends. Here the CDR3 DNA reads TGTGCCAGCAGCTTGGCCCGCGTACAGGGAGGGAGCACAGATACGCAGTATTTT. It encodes CASSLARVQGGSTDTQYF. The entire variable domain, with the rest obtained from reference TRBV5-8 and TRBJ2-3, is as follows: EAGVTQSPTHLIKTRGQQATLRCSPISGHTSVYWYQQALGLGLQFLLWYDEGEERNRGNFPPRFSGRQFPNYSSELNVNALELEDSALYLCASSLARVQGGSTDTQYFGPGTRLTVL.

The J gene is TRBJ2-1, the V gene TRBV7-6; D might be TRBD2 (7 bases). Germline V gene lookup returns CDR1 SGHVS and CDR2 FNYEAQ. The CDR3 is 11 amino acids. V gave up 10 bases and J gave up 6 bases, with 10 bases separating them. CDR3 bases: TGTGCCACAAGGGGGGGCAATGAGCAGTTCTTC. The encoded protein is CATRGGNEQFF. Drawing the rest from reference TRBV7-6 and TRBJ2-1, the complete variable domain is GAGVSQSPRYKVTKRGQDVALRCDPISGHVSLYWYRQALGQGPEFLTYFNYEAQQDKSGLPNDRFSAERPEGSISTLTIQRTEQRDSAMYRCATRGGNEQFFGPGTRLTVL.